One TCR beta chain is described in this entry. The authors ran the immunoSEQ assay, v3.0, at survey level. Sequenced by immunoSEQ multiplex PCR; TCRdb stores in-frame clones only, minus some. This sample has thousands of clones, with 88% found just once. Trimming took 2 bases from V and 5 from J, leaving 12 bases between them. The germline V gene encodes CDR1 SGHTA and CDR2 FQGNSA. The CDR3 has 14 amino acids. These data are taken from a study of long-term antiretroviral therapy in people with HIV. Turning to the study itself: Samples from the earliest time points predate the 2015 immediate-ART recommendation by about a decade.

The chain joins TRBV7-2 to TRBJ1-1; TRBD1 might be the D (5 bases). This sample comprised unsorted PBMCs, obtained 1.3 years after starting antiretroviral therapy. The clonotype originates from a woman between 50 and 59 years old with HIV. The DNA for the CDR3 is TGTGCCAGCAGCTTATTGGGACTCCAAACTGAAGCTTTCTTT. Protein: CASSLLGLQTEAFF.